The rows below give T cell receptor beta chains drawn from one sample of a study of tumor and adjacent non-tumor tissue in lung cancer. TCRdb analysed the multiplex PCR reads with MiXCR anew, one entry per CDR3 protein. The sample lists roughly 81,000 distinct CDR3 sequences; roughly two thirds were seen once. The sequenced sample consisted of lung tumor tissue. The receptors originated from a man between 65 and 85 years old with non-small cell lung cancer. Each CDR3 is given with its conserved first and last residue. Each record gives: V gene, D gene, clone size, J gene, CDR3 protein, CDR3 DNA. D genes are given only for firm matches. Expanded clones are given a class, and other clones once, few, many or no size at all.

>TRBV11-1|.|.|TRBJ2-1
CASSYGRAGTDEQFF
TGTGCCAGCAGTTACGGGAGGGCCGGGACAGATGAGCAGTTCTTC
>TRBV5-6|.|.|TRBJ2-7
CVSSRASYEQYF
TGTGTCAGCAGCCGCGCCTCCTACGAGCAGTACTTC
>TRBV11-2|.|.|TRBJ1-1
CVSSSRGYTKAFF
TGTGTCAGCAGCAGCAGGGGATATACTAAAGCTTTCTTT
>TRBV11-3|.|once|TRBJ2-7
CASNLEGWSERYF
TGCGCCAGCAACTTGGAGGGCTGGTCGGAGCGGTACTTC
>TRBV5-1|TRBD2|many|TRBJ2-1
CASSPPGGLAFNEQFF
TGCGCCAGCAGCCCGCCCGGGGGACTAGCCTTTAATGAGCAGTTCTTC
>TRBV5-1|.|once|TRBJ2-3
CTSSSATASTDTQYF
TGCACCAGCAGCTCGGCAACTGCGTCAACAGATACGCAGTATTTT
>TRBV6-2/TRBV6-3|.|many|TRBJ2-4
CASSPRAGTYQNIQYF
TGTGCCAGCAGCCCACGAGCCGGGACCTACCAAAACATTCAGTACTTC
>TRBV10-3|.|once|TRBJ2-3
CAISEAGDTDTQYF
TGTGCCATCAGTGAAGCCGGGGACACAGATACGCAGTATTTT
>TRBV28|.|few|TRBJ2-2
CASSFRSLTGELFF
TGTGCCAGCAGTTTCAGAAGTCTCACCGGGGAGCTGTTTTTT
>TRBV5-6|TRBD1|many|TRBJ2-7
CASSLTGTGTYEQYF
TGTGCCAGCAGCCTGACCGGGACAGGGACCTACGAGCAGTACTTC
>TRBV12-3/TRBV12-4|.|.|TRBJ1-5
CTSGSTGNNQPQHF
TGTACCAGCGGTTCCACAGGGAACAATCAACCCCAGCATTTT
>TRBV10-3|TRBD2|.|TRBJ2-7
CVISEGASGRARYEQYF
TGTGTCATTAGTGAAGGGGCTAGCGGGAGGGCCCGGTACGAGCAGTACTTC
>TRBV20-1|TRBD1|many|TRBJ2-3
CSALRGDTQYF
TGCAGTGCTCTCAGGGGGGATACGCAGTATTTT
>TRBV29-1|.|.|TRBJ1-4
CSVGQCEKLFF
TGCAGCGTTGGACAGTGCGAAAAACTGTTTTTT
>TRBV6-1|.|.|TRBJ2-7
CASNLRDTPTTYEQYF
TGTGCCAGCAACCTCCGGGACACCCCAACCACATACGAGCAGTACTTC
>TRBV28|.|.|TRBJ2-5
CASQRSSTQYF
TGTGCCAGCCAAAGATCCTCGACCCAGTACTTC
>TRBV11-3|TRBD1|.|TRBJ2-3
CASSPGQTKYTDVQYF
TGTGCCAGCAGCCCGGGACAGACAAAATACACAGATGTGCAGTATTTT
>TRBV2|.|.|TRBJ1-1
CVSTGRGRTEAFF
TGTGTCAGCACTGGACGGGGGCGGACTGAAGCTTTCTTT
>TRBV11-2|.|.|TRBJ2-3
CASSSEQTYTDTQYF
TGTGCCAGCAGCTCCGAACAAACATACACAGATACGCAGTATTTT
>TRBV4-1|.|.|TRBJ2-5
CTSSQVVSRGGTQYF
TGCACCAGCAGCCAAGTGGTGAGCAGGGGTGGGACCCAGTACTTC
>TRBV6-1|TRBD1|.|TRBJ1-4
CASSARFRDRQTSNEKLFF
TGTGCCAGCAGTGCTCGCTTCCGGGACAGGCAAACATCTAATGAAAAACTGTTTTTT
>TRBV11-2|TRBD2|.|TRBJ2-1
CVSSLGGTTYNEQFF
TGTGTCAGCAGCTTAGGAGGGACTACATACAATGAGCAGTTCTTC